Reported below is one TCR beta chain. The antigen remains undetermined. Sample treatment: roughly nine-day PBMC culture with coronavirus spike peptide pools or control peptides (ViraFEST assay). The unexposed donor's CD4+ T cells were collected before the COVID-19 pandemic (2011-2018). With around 9.2 ug/ml peptide pools and roughly 9.8 IU/ml IL-2, PBMCs were cultured at 2 million to 2.5 million per well. These data are taken from a study of vaccination and CD4 T cells after COVID-19. Background on the study: Overlapping spike pools from SARS-CoV-2 and HCoV-NL63, HCoV-OC43 and HCoV-229E served as culture stimuli.

The germline V and J ends were trimmed by 4 bases and 6 bases, with 17 bases remaining between them. This CDR3 region has 14 residues. In germline, CDR1 is SGDLS, CDR2 YYNGEE. An Oncomine TCR Beta short-read assay was used to sequence the DNA from cultured CD4+ T cells. Cultured CD4+ T cells yielded the extracted genomic DNA. MiXCR, run by TCRdb on the PCR reads, gives a single entry per CDR3 protein. The table has under 10,000 distinct CDR3 sequences, around a third seen once. This clonotype originated in a human donor in good health. This sequence joins TRBV9 and TRBJ2-7; D unresolved. Sequenced: CD4+ T cells from blood, cultured in vitro. CDR3 DNA sequence: TGTGCCAGCAGCTCCGGGCCTATGACGGGCGAGCAGTACTTC. Protein sequence: CASSSGPMTGEQYF.